The T cell receptor beta chain under discussion was sequenced for a study of T cells in narcolepsy. At the level of the study: Donors had narcolepsy type 1 or type 2, or were healthy controls.

Study results and limitations: Same-patient CSF and blood CD4+ T cell clonotypes included HCRT-specific and TRIB2-specific autoreactive ones. Reportedly, autoreactive clonotypes were serially detected in patients' blood but not controls'. Autoreactive clone sequences were missing from some blood memory CD4+ repertoires.

The data were produced by immunoSEQ multiplex PCR, yet TCRdb's version contains in-frame clones alone and is incomplete. The table records more than 30,000 clones, 75% to 90% of them present only once. Comments on this clone: Its antigen is undetermined.

This CDR3 spans 15 amino acids. The ends were cut back, 0 bases at V and 8 bases at J, with 15 bases in the middle. Germline V CDR1 and CDR2: SGHRS, YFSETQ. The sample consisted of CD45RA- memory CD4+ T cells from PBMCs. This rearrangement joins TRBV5-1 to TRBJ2-1; D may be TRBD2 (6 bases). The sequence derives from a human donor with narcolepsy. This CDR3 reads CASSLDAGPGDEQFF. CDR3 coding DNA: TGCGCCAGCAGCTTGGACGCGGGGCCGGGCGATGAGCAGTTCTTC.